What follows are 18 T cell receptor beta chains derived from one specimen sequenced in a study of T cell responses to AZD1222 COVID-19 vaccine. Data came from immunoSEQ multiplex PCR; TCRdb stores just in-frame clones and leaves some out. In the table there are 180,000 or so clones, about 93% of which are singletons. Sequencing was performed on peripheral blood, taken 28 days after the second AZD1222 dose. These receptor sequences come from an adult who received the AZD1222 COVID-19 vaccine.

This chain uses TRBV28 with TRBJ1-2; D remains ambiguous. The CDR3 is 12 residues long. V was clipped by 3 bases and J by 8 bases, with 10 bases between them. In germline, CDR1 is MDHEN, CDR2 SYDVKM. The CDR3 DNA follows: TGTGCCAGCAGTTTTGGGATAAACGGCTACACCTTC. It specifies CASSFGINGYTF.

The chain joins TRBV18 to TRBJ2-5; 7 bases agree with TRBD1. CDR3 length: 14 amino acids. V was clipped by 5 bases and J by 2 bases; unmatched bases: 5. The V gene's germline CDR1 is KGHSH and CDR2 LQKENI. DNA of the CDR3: TGTGCCAGCTCATTCGGGACAGCTCAAGAGACCCAGTACTTC. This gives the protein CASSFGTAQETQYF. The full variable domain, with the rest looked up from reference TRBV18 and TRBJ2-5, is NAGVMQNPRHLVRRRGQEARLRCSPMKGHSHVYWYRQLPEEGLKFMVYLQKENIIDESGMPKERFSAEFPKEGPSILRIQQVVRGDSAAYFCASSFGTAQETQYFGPGTRLLVL.

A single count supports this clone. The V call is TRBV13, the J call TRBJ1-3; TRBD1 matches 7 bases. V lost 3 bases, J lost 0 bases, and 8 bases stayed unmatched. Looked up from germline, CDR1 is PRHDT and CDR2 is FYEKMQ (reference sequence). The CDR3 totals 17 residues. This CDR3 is CASSFRTGRASGNTIYF. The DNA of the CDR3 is TGTGCCAGCAGCTTTCGGACAGGACGAGCCTCTGGAAACACCATATATTTT.

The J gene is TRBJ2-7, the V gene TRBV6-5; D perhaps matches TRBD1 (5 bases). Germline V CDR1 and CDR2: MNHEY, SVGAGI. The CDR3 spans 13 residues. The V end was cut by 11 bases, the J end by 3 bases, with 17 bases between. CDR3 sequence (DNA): TGTGCCTCAAACGATCAGGGTAACTACGAGCAGTACTTC. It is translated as CASNDQGNYEQYF.

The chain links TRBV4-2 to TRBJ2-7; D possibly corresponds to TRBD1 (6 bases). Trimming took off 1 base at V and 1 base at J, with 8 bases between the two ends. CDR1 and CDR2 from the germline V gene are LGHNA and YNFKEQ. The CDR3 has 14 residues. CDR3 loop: CASSQVRGSYEQYF. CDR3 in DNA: TGTGCCAGCAGCCAAGTCAGGGGTTCCTACGAGCAGTACTTC.

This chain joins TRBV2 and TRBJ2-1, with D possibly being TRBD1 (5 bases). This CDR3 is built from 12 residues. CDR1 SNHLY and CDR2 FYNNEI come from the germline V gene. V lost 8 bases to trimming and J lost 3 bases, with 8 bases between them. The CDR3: CASGRGYNEQFF. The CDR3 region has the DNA TGTGCCAGCGGTAGGGGCTACAATGAGCAGTTCTTC.

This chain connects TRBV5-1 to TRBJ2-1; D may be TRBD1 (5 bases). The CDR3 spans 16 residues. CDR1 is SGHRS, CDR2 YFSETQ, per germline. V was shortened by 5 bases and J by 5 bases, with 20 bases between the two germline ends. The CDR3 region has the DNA TGCGCCAGCAGACAGGTTTCTGGCCTTGCCAACAATGAGCAGTTCTTC. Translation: CASRQVSGLANNEQFF.

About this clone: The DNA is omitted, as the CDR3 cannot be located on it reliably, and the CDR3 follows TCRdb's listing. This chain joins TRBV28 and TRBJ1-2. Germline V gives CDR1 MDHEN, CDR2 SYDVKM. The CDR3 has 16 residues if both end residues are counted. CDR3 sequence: CASSLFFGGGTYESTF.

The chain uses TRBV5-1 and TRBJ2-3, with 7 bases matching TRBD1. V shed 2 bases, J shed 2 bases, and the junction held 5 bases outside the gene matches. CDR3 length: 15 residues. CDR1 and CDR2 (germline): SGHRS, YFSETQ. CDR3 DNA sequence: TGCGCCAGCAGCTTTGGACAGGCTTACACAGATACGCAGTATTTT. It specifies CASSFGQAYTDTQYF. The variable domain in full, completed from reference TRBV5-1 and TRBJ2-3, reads KAGVTQTPRYLIKTRGQQVTLSCSPISGHRSVSWYQQTPGQGLQFLFEYFSETQRNKGNFPGRFSGRQFSNSRSEMNVSTLELGDSALYLCASSFGQAYTDTQYFGPGTRLTVL.

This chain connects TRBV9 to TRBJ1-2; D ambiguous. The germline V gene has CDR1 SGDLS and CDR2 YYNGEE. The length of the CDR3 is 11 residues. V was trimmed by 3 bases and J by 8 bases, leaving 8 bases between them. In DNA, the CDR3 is TGTGCCAGCAGCGGGAACGAGGGCTACACCTTC. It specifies CASSGNEGYTF.

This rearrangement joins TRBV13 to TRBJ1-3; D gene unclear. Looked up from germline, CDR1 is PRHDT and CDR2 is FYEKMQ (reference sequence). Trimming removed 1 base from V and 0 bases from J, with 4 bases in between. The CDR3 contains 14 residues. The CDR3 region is CASSLVGSGNTIYF. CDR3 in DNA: TGTGCCAGCAGCTTAGTCGGCTCTGGAAACACCATATATTTT.

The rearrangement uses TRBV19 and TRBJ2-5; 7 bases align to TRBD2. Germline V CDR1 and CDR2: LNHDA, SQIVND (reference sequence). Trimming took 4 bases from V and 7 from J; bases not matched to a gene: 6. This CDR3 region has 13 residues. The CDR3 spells CASSTGRGGTQYF. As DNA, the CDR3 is TGTGCCAGTAGTACAGGTCGCGGGGGGACCCAGTACTTC.

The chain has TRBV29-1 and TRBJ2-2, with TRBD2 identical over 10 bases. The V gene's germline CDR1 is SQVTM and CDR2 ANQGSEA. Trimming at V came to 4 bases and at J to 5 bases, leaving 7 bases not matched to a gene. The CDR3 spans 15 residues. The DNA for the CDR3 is TGCAGCGTTGCGGGTAGCGGGAGGTTTACCGGGGAGCTGTTTTTT. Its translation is CSVAGSGRFTGELFF.

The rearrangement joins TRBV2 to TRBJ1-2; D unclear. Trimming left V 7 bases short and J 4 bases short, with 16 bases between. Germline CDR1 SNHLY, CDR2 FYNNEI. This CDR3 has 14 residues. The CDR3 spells CASTERESAYGYTF. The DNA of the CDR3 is TGTGCCAGCACCGAAAGGGAGTCAGCCTATGGCTACACCTTC.

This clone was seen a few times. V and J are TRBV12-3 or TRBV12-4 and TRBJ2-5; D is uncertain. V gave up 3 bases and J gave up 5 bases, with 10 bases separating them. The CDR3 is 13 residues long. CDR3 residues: CASSFGIYETQYF. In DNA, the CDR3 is TGTGCCAGCAGTTTTGGGATTTATGAGACCCAGTACTTC.

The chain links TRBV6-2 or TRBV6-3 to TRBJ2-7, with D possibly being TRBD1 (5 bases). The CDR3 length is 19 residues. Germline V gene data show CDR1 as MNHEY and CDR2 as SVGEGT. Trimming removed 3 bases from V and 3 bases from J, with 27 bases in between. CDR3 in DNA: TGTGCCAGCAGTTATTCCCCCCGAGACCCGACAAGGGGCCGCTACGAGCAGTACTTC. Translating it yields CASSYSPRDPTRGRYEQYF.

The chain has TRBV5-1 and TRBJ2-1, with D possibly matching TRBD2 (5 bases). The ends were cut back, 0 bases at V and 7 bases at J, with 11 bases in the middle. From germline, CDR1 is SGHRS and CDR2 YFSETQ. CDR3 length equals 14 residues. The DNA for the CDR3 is TGCGCCAGCAGCTTGGCTAGCTTAGGGAATGAGCAGTTCTTC. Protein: CASSLASLGNEQFF.

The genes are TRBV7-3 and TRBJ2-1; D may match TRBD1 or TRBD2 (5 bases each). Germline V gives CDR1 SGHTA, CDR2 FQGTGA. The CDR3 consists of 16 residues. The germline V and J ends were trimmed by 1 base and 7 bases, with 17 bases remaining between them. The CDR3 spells CASSLNQGRGGNEQFF. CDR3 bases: TGTGCCAGCAGCTTAAATCAGGGCCGGGGTGGGAATGAGCAGTTCTTC. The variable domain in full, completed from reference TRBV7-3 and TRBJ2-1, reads GAGVSQTPSNKVTEKGKYVELRCDPISGHTALYWYRQSLGQGPEFLIYFQGTGAADDSGLPNDRFFAVRPEGSVSTLKIQRTERGDSAVYLCASSLNQGRGGNEQFFGPGTRLTVL.